This T cell receptor beta chain stems from a study of beta chain features in type 1 diabetes. Study background: Across every sample, roughly 100 million sorted cells were examined in total. Findings of the study overall: Type 1 diabetes patients had fewer VDJ junction insertions and more deletions. Patients showed naive, central memory and Treg TCRB repertoires that appeared more similar than those of healthy donors.

J gave up 3 bases and V 2 bases, and 13 bases lay outside the gene matches. Germline CDR1 and CDR2: SEHNR and FQNEAQ (reference sequence). The CDR3 length is 18 residues. One heparinised draw of blood, averaging about 110 mL, came from each donor. This clone showed up just a few times. Its cognate antigen is unknown. All of the isolated RNA was reverse transcribed, so expressed TCRB transcripts were sequenced. Clones were sequenced by immunoSEQ multiplex PCR, and TCRdb holds only the in-frame ones, with some missing. The sample carries hundreds of thousands of clones, 6.5% to 10% recorded once. This clonotype originated in a woman aged 18 to 35 in good health. The rearrangement uses TRBV7-9 and TRBJ2-4; 7 positions match TRBD2. Material: central memory CD4+ T cells from blood. In nucleotides, the CDR3 is TGTGCCAGCAGCTTACGGCTAGAGGGAGGGCCTGGCAAAAACATTCAGTACTTC. Translated: CASSLRLEGGPGKNIQYF.